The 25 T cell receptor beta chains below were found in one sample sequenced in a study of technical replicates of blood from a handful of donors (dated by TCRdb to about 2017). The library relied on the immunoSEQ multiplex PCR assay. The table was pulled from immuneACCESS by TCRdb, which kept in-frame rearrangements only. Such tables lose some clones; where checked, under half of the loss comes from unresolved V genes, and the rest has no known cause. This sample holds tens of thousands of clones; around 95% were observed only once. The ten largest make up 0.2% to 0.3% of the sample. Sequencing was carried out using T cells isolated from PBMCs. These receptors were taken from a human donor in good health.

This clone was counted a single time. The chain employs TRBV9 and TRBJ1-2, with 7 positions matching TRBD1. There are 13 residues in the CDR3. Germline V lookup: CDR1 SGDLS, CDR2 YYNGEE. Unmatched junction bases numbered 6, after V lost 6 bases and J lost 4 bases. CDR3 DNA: TGTGCCAGCACTGCCTACAGGGGCTATGGCTACACCTTC. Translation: CASTAYRGYGYTF.

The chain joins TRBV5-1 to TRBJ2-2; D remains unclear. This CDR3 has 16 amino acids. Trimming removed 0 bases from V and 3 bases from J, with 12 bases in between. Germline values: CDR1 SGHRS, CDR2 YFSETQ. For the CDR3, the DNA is TGCGCCAGCAGCTTGGCTCTCAGCGCCTACACCGGGGAGCTGTTTTTT. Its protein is CASSLALSAYTGELFF.

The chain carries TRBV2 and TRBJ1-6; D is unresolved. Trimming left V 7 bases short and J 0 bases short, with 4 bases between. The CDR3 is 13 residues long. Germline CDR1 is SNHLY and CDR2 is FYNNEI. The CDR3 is CASKSSYNSPLHF. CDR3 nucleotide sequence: TGTGCCAGCAAGAGCTCCTATAATTCACCCCTCCACTTT.

The CDR3 protein is CASSFGQGGAYEQYF. The CDR3 bases are TGTGCCAGCAGCTTTGGCCAAGGGGGCGCCTACGAGCAGTACTTC. This sequence joins TRBV5-5 and TRBJ2-7; 7 nucleotides align to TRBD1. The J segment lost 2 bases and the V segment lost 2 bases, leaving 7 bases of the junction unmatched. CDR3 size: 15 residues. Germline V gene lookup returns CDR1 SGHKS and CDR2 YYEKEE (reference sequence).

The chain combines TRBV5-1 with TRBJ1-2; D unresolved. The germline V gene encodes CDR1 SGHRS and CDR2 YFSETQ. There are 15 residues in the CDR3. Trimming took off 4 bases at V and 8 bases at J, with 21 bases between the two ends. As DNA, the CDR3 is TGCGCCAGCAGCCCAGGCCCCAGCGGGCGAGGCGGCTACACCTTC. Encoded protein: CASSPGPSGRGGYTF.

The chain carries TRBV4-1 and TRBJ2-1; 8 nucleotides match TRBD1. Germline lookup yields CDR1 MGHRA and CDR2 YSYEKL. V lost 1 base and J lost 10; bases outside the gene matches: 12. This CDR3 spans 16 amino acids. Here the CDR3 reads CASSQAFGQGTREQFF. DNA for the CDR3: TGCGCCAGCAGCCAAGCATTCGGACAGGGAACAAGAGAGCAGTTCTTC.

The DNA for the CDR3 is TGTGCCAGCAGCTTGACAGGGGTTGGCAATGAAAAACTGTTTTTT. As protein: CASSLTGVGNEKLFF. The chain recombines TRBV2 with TRBJ1-4; 8 positions agree with TRBD1. J lost 5 bases, V lost 6 bases, and 8 bases had no gene match. Germline-derived CDR1 and CDR2 are SNHLY and FYNNEI. The CDR3 extends over 15 amino acids.

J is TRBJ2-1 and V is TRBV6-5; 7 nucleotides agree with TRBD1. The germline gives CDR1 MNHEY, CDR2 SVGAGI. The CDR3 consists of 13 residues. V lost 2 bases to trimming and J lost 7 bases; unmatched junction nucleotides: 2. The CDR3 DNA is TGTGCCAGCAGTTACCGGGGACAGAATGAGCAGTTCTTC. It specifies CASSYRGQNEQFF.

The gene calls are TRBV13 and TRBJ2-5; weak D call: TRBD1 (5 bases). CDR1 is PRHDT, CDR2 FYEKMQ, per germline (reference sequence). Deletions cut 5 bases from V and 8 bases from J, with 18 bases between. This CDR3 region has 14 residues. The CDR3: CASSPAPREGTQYF. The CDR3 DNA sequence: TGTGCCAGCAGCCCGGCCCCCAGGGAAGGTACCCAGTACTTC.

CDR3 nucleotides: TGCAGCTTCCGCCCGGCTAGCGGGGCGAATCAGTATTTT. As protein: CSFRPASGANQYF. The V gene is TRBV29-1, the J gene TRBJ2-3, with TRBD2 matching over 9 bases. Germline CDR1 reads SQVTM; CDR2 reads ANQGSEA. V lost 8 bases and J lost 12; bases outside the gene matches: 15. The CDR3 length is 13 residues.

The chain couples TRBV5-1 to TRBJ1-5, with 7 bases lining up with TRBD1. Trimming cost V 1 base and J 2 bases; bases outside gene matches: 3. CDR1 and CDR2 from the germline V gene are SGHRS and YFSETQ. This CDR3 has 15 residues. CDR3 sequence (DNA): TGCGCCAGCAGCTTGCGAGGGGGCGGCAATCAGCCCCAGCATTTT. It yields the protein CASSLRGGGNQPQHF.

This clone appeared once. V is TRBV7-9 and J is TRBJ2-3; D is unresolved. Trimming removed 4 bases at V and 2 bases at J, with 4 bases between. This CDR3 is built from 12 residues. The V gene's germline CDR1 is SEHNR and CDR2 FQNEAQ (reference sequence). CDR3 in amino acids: CASSSFTDTQYF. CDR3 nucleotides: TGTGCCAGCAGCTCCTTCACAGATACGCAGTATTTT.

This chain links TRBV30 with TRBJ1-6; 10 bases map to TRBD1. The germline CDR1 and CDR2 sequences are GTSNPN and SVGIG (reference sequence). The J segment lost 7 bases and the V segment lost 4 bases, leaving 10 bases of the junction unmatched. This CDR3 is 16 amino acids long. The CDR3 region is CAWTRQGAPGNSPLHF. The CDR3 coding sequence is TGTGCCTGGACAAGACAGGGGGCGCCAGGAAATTCACCCCTCCACTTT.

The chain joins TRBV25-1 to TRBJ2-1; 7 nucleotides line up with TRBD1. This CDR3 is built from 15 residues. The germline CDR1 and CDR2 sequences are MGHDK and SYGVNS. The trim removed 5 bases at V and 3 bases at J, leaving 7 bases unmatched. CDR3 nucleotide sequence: TGTGCCAGCAGTCAGCAGGGACAGCTCTACAATGAGCAGTTCTTC. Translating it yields CASSQQGQLYNEQFF.

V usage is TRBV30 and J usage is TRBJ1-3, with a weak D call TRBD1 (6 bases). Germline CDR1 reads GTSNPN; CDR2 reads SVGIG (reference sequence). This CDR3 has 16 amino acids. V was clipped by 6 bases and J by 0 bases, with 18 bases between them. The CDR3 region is CACQCRTESSGNTIYF. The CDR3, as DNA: TGTGCCTGCCAATGCCGGACAGAATCCTCTGGAAACACCATATATTTT.

The chain's CDR3 is CASSFAGGRGTEAFF. Written as DNA, the CDR3 is TGCGCCAGCAGCTTCGCGGGGGGGCGAGGGACTGAAGCTTTCTTT. This chain links TRBV5-1 with TRBJ1-1, with D perhaps TRBD1 (6 bases). Germline V gene sequence: CDR1 SGHRS, CDR2 YFSETQ. The length of the CDR3 is 15 residues. V lost 2 bases and J lost 5, with 16 bases in between.

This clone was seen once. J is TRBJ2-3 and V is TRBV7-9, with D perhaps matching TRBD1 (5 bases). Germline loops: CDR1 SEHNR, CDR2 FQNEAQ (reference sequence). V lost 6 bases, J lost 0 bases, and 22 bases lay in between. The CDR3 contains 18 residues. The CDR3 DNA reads TGTGCCAGCAGTCGGAAGGTATTTGGGGCTAGGAGCACAGATACGCAGTATTTT. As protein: CASSRKVFGARSTDTQYF.

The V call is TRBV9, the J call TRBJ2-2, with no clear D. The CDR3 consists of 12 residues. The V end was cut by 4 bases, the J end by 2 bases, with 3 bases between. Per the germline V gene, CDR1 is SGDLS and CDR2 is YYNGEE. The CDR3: CASSSNTGELFF. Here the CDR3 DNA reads TGTGCCAGCAGCTCAAACACCGGGGAGCTGTTTTTT.

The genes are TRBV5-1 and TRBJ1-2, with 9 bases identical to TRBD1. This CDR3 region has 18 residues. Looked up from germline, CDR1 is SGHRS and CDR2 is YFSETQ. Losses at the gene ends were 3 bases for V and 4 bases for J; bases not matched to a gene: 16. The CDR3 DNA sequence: TGCGCCAGCAGCTGGGCTGAACAGGGGGCCCCTAATCGCTATGGCTACACCTTC. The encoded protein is CASSWAEQGAPNRYGYTF. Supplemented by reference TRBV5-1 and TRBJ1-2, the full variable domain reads KAGVTQTPRYLIKTRGQQVTLSCSPISGHRSVSWYQQTPGQGLQFLFEYFSETQRNKGNFPGRFSGRQFSNSRSEMNVSTLELGDSALYLCASSWAEQGAPNRYGYTFGSGTRLTVV.

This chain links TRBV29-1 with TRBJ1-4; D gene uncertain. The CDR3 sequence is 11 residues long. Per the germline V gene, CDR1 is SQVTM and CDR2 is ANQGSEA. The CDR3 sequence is CSVATDEKLFF. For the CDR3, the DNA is TGCTCCGTAGCCACGGATGAAAAACTGTTTTTT.

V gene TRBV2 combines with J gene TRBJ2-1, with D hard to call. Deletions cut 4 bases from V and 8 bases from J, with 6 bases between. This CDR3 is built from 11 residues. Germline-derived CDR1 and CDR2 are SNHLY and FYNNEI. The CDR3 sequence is CASSAEDEQFF. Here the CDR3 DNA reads TGTGCCAGCAGTGCCGAGGATGAGCAGTTCTTC.

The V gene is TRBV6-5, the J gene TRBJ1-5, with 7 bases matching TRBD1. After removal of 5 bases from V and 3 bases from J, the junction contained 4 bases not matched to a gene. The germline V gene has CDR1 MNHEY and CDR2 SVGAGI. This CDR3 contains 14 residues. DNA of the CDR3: TGTGCCAGCAGTCGGGACAGATACAATCAGCCCCAGCATTTT. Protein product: CASSRDRYNQPQHF.

For the CDR3, the DNA is TGTGCCAGTGAACGGACATTCACCCGTGGCTCCTACAATGAGCAGTTCTTC. This encodes CASERTFTRGSYNEQFF. The chain has TRBV19 and TRBJ2-1; TRBD1 is a possible D gene (5 bases). V lost 8 bases and J lost 0, with 20 bases in between. The CDR3 runs 17 residues. CDR1 and CDR2 (germline): LNHDA, SQIVND (reference sequence).

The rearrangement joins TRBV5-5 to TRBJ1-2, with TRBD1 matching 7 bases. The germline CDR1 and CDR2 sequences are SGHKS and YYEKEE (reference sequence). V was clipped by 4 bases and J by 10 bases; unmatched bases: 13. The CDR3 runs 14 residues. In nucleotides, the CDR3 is TGTGCCAGCAGCCTCCGGGACAGCCGGGATCTCTACACCTTC. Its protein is CASSLRDSRDLYTF.

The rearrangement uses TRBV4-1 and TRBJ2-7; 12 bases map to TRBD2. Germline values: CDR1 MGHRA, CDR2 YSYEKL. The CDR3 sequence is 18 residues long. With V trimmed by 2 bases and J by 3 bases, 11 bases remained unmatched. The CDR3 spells CASSQNLPRLAGDYEQYF. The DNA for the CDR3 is TGCGCCAGCAGCCAAAATTTGCCCAGACTAGCGGGAGACTACGAGCAGTACTTC.